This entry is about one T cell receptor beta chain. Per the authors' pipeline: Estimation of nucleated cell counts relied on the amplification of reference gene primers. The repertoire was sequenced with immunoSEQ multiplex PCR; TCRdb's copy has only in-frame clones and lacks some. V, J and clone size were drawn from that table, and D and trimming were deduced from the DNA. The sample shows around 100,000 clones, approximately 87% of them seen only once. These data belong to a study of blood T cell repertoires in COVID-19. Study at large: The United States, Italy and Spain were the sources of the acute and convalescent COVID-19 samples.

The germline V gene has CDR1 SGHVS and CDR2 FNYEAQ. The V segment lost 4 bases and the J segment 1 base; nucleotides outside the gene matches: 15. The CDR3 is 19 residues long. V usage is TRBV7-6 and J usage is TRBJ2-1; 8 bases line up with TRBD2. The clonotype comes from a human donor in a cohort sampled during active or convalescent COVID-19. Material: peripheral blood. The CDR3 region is CASSWGAKVAGTSYNEQFF. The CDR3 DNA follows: TGTGCCAGCAGCTGGGGGGCTAAAGTAGCGGGGACTTCCTACAATGAGCAGTTCTTC.